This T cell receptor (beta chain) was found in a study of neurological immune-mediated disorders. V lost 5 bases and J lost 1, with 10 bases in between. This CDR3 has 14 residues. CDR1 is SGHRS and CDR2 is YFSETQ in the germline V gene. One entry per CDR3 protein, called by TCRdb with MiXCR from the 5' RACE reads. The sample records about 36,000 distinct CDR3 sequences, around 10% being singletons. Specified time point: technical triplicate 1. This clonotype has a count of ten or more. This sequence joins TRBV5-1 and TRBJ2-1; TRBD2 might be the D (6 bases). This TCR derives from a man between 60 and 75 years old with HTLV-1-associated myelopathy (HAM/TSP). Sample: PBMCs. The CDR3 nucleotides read TGCGCCAGCAGTGGCCGGGGGTCCTACAATGAGCAGTTCTTC. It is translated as CASSGRGSYNEQFF.